This TCR beta chain was recorded in a study of shared clonotypes between healthy human individuals (dated by TCRdb to 2018 to 2020). Broadly, across the study: A couple of women and a few men aged 18 to 49 years were included in the cohort. Each donor's leukapheresis produced roughly between roughly 0.85 and 10 billion PBMCs. Per donor, three plates each were used for CD4 naive and CD4 memory, two for CD8 naive, and one for CD8 memory. To increase sequencing depth and limit assay-specific biases, TCR repertoire library preparation and sequencing were carried out by different laboratories using diverse techniques. Blood TCR repertoires of about 5 healthy adults were deeply sequenced to estimate repertoire size and the extent of clonotype sharing between individuals. Results the study describes overall, beyond this receptor: Higher generation probabilities were observed for clonotypes shared by all four sorted-subset donors than for non-shared clonotypes. About 4.5% of naive CD4, roughly 3.5% of naive CD8, approximately 2.2% of memory CD4, and 0.35% to 0.5% of memory CD8 clonotypes were shared across a handful of donors. Larger estimated clonotype richness was generally found for naive subsets than for memory subsets. Only blood was sampled, and tissue TCR repertoires likely differ from those in blood. Even with the large sequencing depth, rarefaction of the sorted-subset datasets indicated that sequencing was incomplete. The small number of donors limited the genetic and exposure-history diversity represented. Based on pairwise subsampling, the degree of clonotype sharing among donors was expected to be affected by sequencing depth.

At the junction V is shortened by 0 bases and J by 5 bases, with 20 bases in between. Including cysteine and phenylalanine, the CDR3 has 17 amino acids. The kept DNA is CDR3 alone, 51 bases in frame from the first base. The germline V gene sets CDR1 to SGDLS and CDR2 to YYNGEE. Using the deep immunoSEQ assay, TCR CDR3 regions were amplified from genomic DNA by multiplex PCR. Extracted genomic DNA from each cell subset was distributed evenly across all wells of several immunoSEQ 96-well plates, and each plate was treated as a replicate. For sorted subsets, each replicate PCR was loaded with about 0.2 ug genomic DNA, equivalent to about 30,000 T cell genomes. Purified libraries were measured with a Qubit 3.0 fluorometer, size-checked on a Bioanalyzer 2100, and measured again with the KAPA Library Quantification kit. Every immunoSEQ 96-well plate was sequenced on a separate single-read 150-cycle Illumina NextSeq 550 flow cell. On the study's bioinformatics: The immunoSEQ output contained only junctional sequences without quality scores, so filtering could not match that applied to full-length reads. To assign V/J genes and CDR3, sequences were annotated using PyIR, a Python wrapper for IgBLAST v1.9, with IMGT germline references. Reads were removed for weak V/J assignments (E-value above 1e-6), missing CDR3, stop codons, out-of-frame junctions, or ambiguous translated residues. V3J clonotypes were defined as sequences sharing an identical inferred V gene, J gene, and CDR3 amino acid sequence. To compute the percentage overlap between repertoires, the number of shared unique clonotypes was divided by the size of the smaller repertoire. RTK rarefaction, the Chao1 estimator, and Recon v2.1 estimates of unobserved clonotypes were used to assess repertoire richness. Generation probabilities for all TCRbeta clonotypes obtained by the gDNA method from a few donors were computed using OLGA. TCRdb holds this immuneACCESS table with in-frame rearrangements only. Some clones are missing; in checked studies, unresolved V genes explain under half, and the rest has no known cause. V, J and clone size reflect that table, while D and trimming were determined from the DNA. Present in this sample are around 690,000 clones, about 90% of which were seen just once. The ten largest clones add up to more than 30% of the sample.

The donors were healthy, HIV-negative adults who had no recently reported acute infections or vaccinations. Every donor was a Caucasian adult living in Nashville, Tennessee, USA. The CD8 memory samples were a combination of magnetically selected CD45RO+ cells and CCR7-negative CD45RA+ effector memory (TemRA) cells. After blood collection by leukapheresis, PBMCs were isolated using Ficoll-Histopaque density gradient centrifugation and then cryopreserved in the vapor phase of liquid nitrogen. Analytical flow cytometry was used to check the purity and quantity of each magnetically sorted T cell population. Genomic DNA was isolated from every sorted fraction and measured by UV absorbance on a Nanodrop 2000c. About this clone: What antigen it recognizes has not been identified. Base qualities are missing; no much larger clone stands one base away.

The receptor's source is a man between 18 and 29 years old in good health. Some clones in this sample may be carry-over from other donors' samples. The chain joins TRBV9 to TRBJ2-5; TRBD2 is perhaps the D gene, given 6 matching bases. The sample was memory CD8+ T cells from PBMCs. The cell subset or site label corresponds to: CD45RO+ cells pooled with CCR7-negative TemRA cells. The CDR3 region reads CASSVAGGSGIRETQYF. The nucleotide sequence reads TGTGCCAGCAGCGTAGCGGGCGGTAGCGGTATTCGGGAGACCCAGTACTTC.